A single sample is the source of the 26 T cell receptor beta chains below, sequenced in a study of cytomegalovirus exposure and HLA in healthy donors. The PCR employed 60 Vbeta primers together with 13 Jbeta primers. TCRdb keeps only in-frame clones here, not all; method: immunoSEQ multiplex PCR. The sample shows about 200,000 clones, about 80% of them seen only once. The sample taken for sequencing was PBMCs. The origin of the receptors is a man aged 18 to 29 in good health and CMV-seronegative.

J is TRBJ1-2 and V is TRBV27; 11 bases align to TRBD1. The germline gives CDR1 MNHEY, CDR2 SMNVEV (reference sequence). The CDR3 is 14 residues long. The junction had 6 bases not matched to a gene; V was cut back by 6 bases and J by 6 bases. The CDR3 sequence is CASSQRTGGDGYTF. Here the CDR3 DNA reads TGTGCCAGCAGCCAACGGACAGGGGGCGATGGCTACACCTTC.

The chain recombines TRBV6-5 with TRBJ2-3; possible D gene TRBD2, 6 bases. In germline, CDR1 is MNHEY, CDR2 SVGAGI. This CDR3 comprises 16 residues. The V gene lost 2 bases and the J gene lost 1 base, with 13 bases spanning the gap. The CDR3 bases are TGTGCCAGCAGTTACCCGACTAGAGGGGGCACAGATACGCAGTATTTT. It translates to CASSYPTRGGTDTQYF.

The rearrangement links TRBV10-1 to TRBJ2-7; the D is unclear. Germline lookup yields CDR1 WNHNN and CDR2 SYGVQD (reference sequence). V gave up 7 bases and J gave up 9 bases, with 10 bases separating them. The CDR3 loop spans 10 amino acids. The CDR3 DNA reads TGCGCCAGCAAAAATTCCGGGCAGTACTTC. Translated, it gives CASKNSGQYF.

This sequence joins TRBV29-1 and TRBJ2-3; 7 bases fit TRBD1. The CDR3 sequence is 17 residues long. Germline V gene sequence: CDR1 SQVTM, CDR2 ANQGSEA. J lost 3 bases, V lost 6 bases, and 18 bases had no gene match. As DNA, the CDR3 is TGCAGCGTCGAGGGGATCAACAGGGGTGGTGGTACAGATACGCAGTATTTT. It encodes CSVEGINRGGGTDTQYF.

V and J are TRBV5-1 and TRBJ1-2, with D uncertain. V shed 5 bases and J shed 2 bases, with 7 bases lying between them. The germline V gene has CDR1 SGHRS and CDR2 YFSETQ. CDR3 length: 12 amino acids. The CDR3 spells CASRGSNYGYTF. CDR3 bases: TGCGCCAGCAGGGGGAGCAACTATGGCTACACCTTC.

In the case of this clone: Other DNA sequences in the same sample also yield this CDR3. The CDR3: CASSPGTGDQPQHF. The CDR3 DNA reads TGTGCCAGCTCACCGGGGACAGGGGATCAGCCCCAGCATTTT. This chain joins TRBV18 and TRBJ1-5; TRBD1 matches at 10 bases. Unmatched junction bases numbered 1, after V lost 3 bases and J lost 5 bases. The CDR3 totals 14 residues. Germline V gene sequence: CDR1 KGHSH, CDR2 LQKENI. Full variable domain (rest looked up from reference TRBV18 and TRBJ1-5): NAGVMQNPRHLVRRRGQEARLRCSPMKGHSHVYWYRQLPEEGLKFMVYLQKENIIDESGMPKERFSAEFPKEGPSILRIQQVVRGDSAAYFCASSPGTGDQPQHFGDGTRLSIL.

This clone has a handful of counts. J is TRBJ1-2 and V is TRBV10-3; the match to TRBD1 covers 7 bases. The CDR3 consists of 14 residues. Germline V gene lookup returns CDR1 ENHRY and CDR2 SYGVKD. V lost 3 bases, J lost 5 bases, and 6 bases stayed unmatched. The CDR3 loop reads CAISDDRVKYGYTF. CDR3 nucleotide sequence: TGTGCCATCAGTGACGACAGGGTTAAATATGGCTACACCTTC.

The J gene is TRBJ1-6, the V gene TRBV7-8; TRBD1 matches at 8 bases. The germline V gene has CDR1 SGHVS and CDR2 FQNEAQ. V was clipped by 5 bases and J by 0 bases; unmatched bases: 6. This CDR3 has 17 residues. The CDR3 DNA reads as TGTGCCAGCAGCCAAGACAGGGGAAGCTCCTATAATTCACCCCTCCACTTT. It is translated as CASSQDRGSSYNSPLHF.

A single count supports this clone. The chain couples TRBV27 to TRBJ1-2; the match to TRBD1 covers 7 bases. CDR1 MNHEY and CDR2 SMNVEV come from the germline V gene (reference sequence). Unmatched junction bases numbered 7, after V lost 5 bases and J lost 4 bases. The CDR3 sequence is 14 residues long. This CDR3 is CASSPRTGAYGYTF. The CDR3 bases are TGTGCCAGCAGTCCTAGGACAGGAGCCTATGGCTACACCTTC.

The rearrangement uses TRBV5-5 and TRBJ1-1; D possibly corresponds to TRBD1 (5 bases). This CDR3 region has 16 residues. V shed 3 bases and J shed 1 base, with 16 bases lying between them. Germline V gives CDR1 SGHKS, CDR2 YYEKEE (reference sequence). The DNA for the CDR3 is TGTGCCAGCAGCTGGGACTTGGGGCCCCCGAACACTGAAGCTTTCTTT. Protein: CASSWDLGPPNTEAFF. The whole variable domain, filled in from reference TRBV5-5 and TRBJ1-1, reads DAGVTQSPTHLIKTRGQQVTLRCSPISGHKSVSWYQQVLGQGPQFIFQYYEKEERGRGNFPDRFSARQFPNYSSELNVNALLLGDSALYLCASSWDLGPPNTEAFFGQGTRLTVV.

This clone was found a few times. This rearrangement joins TRBV6-5 to TRBJ2-2, with D possibly matching TRBD1 (5 bases). The CDR3 contains 14 residues. The V gene's germline CDR1 is MNHEY and CDR2 SVGAGI. V shed 2 bases and J shed 6 bases, with 10 bases lying between them. CDR3 DNA sequence: TGTGCCAGCAGTTACGGGGCCGTCCCCGGGGAGCTGTTTTTT. Protein sequence: CASSYGAVPGELFF.

The chain has TRBV5-6 and TRBJ2-7; 9 nucleotides align to TRBD1. This CDR3 is built from 15 residues. From germline, CDR1 is SGHDT and CDR2 YYEEEE. J gave up 0 bases and V 2 bases, and 3 bases lay outside the gene matches. The CDR3 bases are TGTGCCAGCAGCTTCGGGACAGGGTACTCCTACGAGCAGTACTTC. Protein product: CASSFGTGYSYEQYF.

For the CDR3, the DNA is TGTGCCAGCAGCGCCGGGGTGAGCCCAGATACGCAGTATTTT. Translating gives CASSAGVSPDTQYF. V gene TRBV7-9 combines with J gene TRBJ2-3, with D maybe TRBD2 (5 bases). The CDR3 runs to 14 residues. V shed 5 bases and J shed 4 bases, with 13 bases lying between them. Germline CDR1 and CDR2: SEHNR and FQNEAQ (reference sequence).

The CDR3 nucleotides read TGCGCCAGCACGGACAGGCCAAACAATGAGCAGTTCTTC. This translates into CASTDRPNNEQFF. The chain couples TRBV5-1 to TRBJ2-1, with 7 bases that match TRBD1. The CDR3 spans 13 residues. Per the germline V gene, CDR1 is SGHRS and CDR2 is YFSETQ. The ends lost 6 bases at V and 5 bases at J; junction bases unmatched: 5.

V usage is TRBV6-5 and J usage is TRBJ2-1, with 10 bases fitting TRBD2. The CDR3 contains 15 residues. J was trimmed by 5 bases and V by 0 bases; bases with no gene match: 1. Germline loops: CDR1 MNHEY, CDR2 SVGAGI. The CDR3 nucleotides read TGTGCCAGCAGTTACTCGCTAGCGGGAGACAATGAGCAGTTCTTC. This translates into CASSYSLAGDNEQFF.

The V gene is TRBV7-2, the J gene TRBJ2-1; 9 bases match TRBD2. The CDR3 extends over 16 amino acids. V gave up 3 bases and J gave up 0 bases; unmatched junction bases: 3. Germline V CDR1 and CDR2: SGHTA, FQGNSA. The CDR3 reads CASSFLAGNSYNEQFF. CDR3 in DNA: TGTGCCAGCAGCTTCCTAGCGGGAAACTCCTACAATGAGCAGTTCTTC. Using reference TRBV7-2 and TRBJ2-1 for the parts outside the CDR3, the full variable domain is GAGVSQSPSNKVTEKGKDVELRCDPISGHTALYWYRQSLGQGLEFLIYFQGNSAPDKSGLPSDRFSAERTGGSVSTLTIQRTQQEDSAVYLCASSFLAGNSYNEQFFGPGTRLTVL.

The V and J genes are TRBV4-1 and TRBJ2-3; 9 nucleotides agree with TRBD2. With 2 bases clipped from V and 0 bases from J, the junction kept 12 bases outside the gene matches. The CDR3 spans 19 residues. CDR1 and CDR2 (germline): MGHRA, YSYEKL. The CDR3 sequence is CASSQPPGLASGSTDTQYF. In DNA form, the CDR3 reads TGCGCCAGCAGCCAACCTCCGGGACTAGCTAGTGGAAGCACAGATACGCAGTATTTT.

This clone has a handful of counts. The J gene is TRBJ1-2, the V gene TRBV5-5, with 9 bases lining up with TRBD1. Germline V lookup: CDR1 SGHKS, CDR2 YYEKEE (reference sequence). The CDR3 extends over 17 amino acids. J gave up 3 bases and V 1 base, and 10 bases lay outside the gene matches. The DNA of the CDR3 is TGTGCCAGCAGCTTGTCCCCCGGGACAGGGATTGACTATGGCTACACCTTC. This gives the protein CASSLSPGTGIDYGYTF.

The chain links TRBV5-1 to TRBJ2-7; 10 nucleotides line up with TRBD1. Germline lookup yields CDR1 SGHRS and CDR2 YFSETQ. Trimming took 4 bases from V and 3 from J; bases not matched to a gene: 4. The CDR3 has 14 amino acids. CDR3 nucleotides: TGCGCCAGCAGCGGGGGACAGGGGATCTACGAGCAGTACTTC. Translation: CASSGGQGIYEQYF.

This clone has only one observation. The J gene is TRBJ2-7, the V gene TRBV28, with a tentative D call TRBD2 (6 bases). The CDR3 spans 14 residues. Germline CDR1 MDHEN, CDR2 SYDVKM. V was cut by 6 bases and J by 4 bases, with 16 bases left in between. As DNA, the CDR3 is TGTGCCAGCAGGAACCCGGGGGTCGGTTACGAGCAGTACTTC. It specifies CASRNPGVGYEQYF.

The chain combines TRBV10-3 with TRBJ1-6; D uncertain. Looked up from germline, CDR1 is ENHRY and CDR2 is SYGVKD. The V gene lost 6 bases and the J gene lost 8 bases, with 11 bases spanning the gap. The CDR3 sequence is 13 residues long. The CDR3 here is CAIRDREDSPLHF. CDR3 DNA: TGTGCCATCAGGGACCGGGAAGATTCACCCCTCCACTTT.

The gene calls are TRBV6-1 and TRBJ2-7, with D maybe TRBD1 (6 bases). This CDR3 comprises 14 residues. The germline V and J ends were trimmed by 4 bases and 0 bases, with 10 bases remaining between them. Per germline, CDR1 MNHNS and CDR2 SASEGT. The CDR3 loop is CASSAGHSSYEQYF. Written as DNA, the CDR3 is TGTGCCAGCAGTGCGGGACATAGCTCCTACGAGCAGTACTTC.

V is TRBV5-1 and J is TRBJ2-7; 8 positions match TRBD1. The V gene's germline CDR1 is SGHRS and CDR2 YFSETQ. The CDR3 consists of 16 residues. With 3 bases clipped from V and 2 bases from J, the junction kept 10 bases outside the gene matches. DNA of the CDR3: TGCGCCAGCAGCTCTGAACCCGGACAGGGCCCCTACGAGCAGTACTTC. Its translation is CASSSEPGQGPYEQYF. The full variable domain, rest sourced from reference TRBV5-1 and TRBJ2-7, is KAGVTQTPRYLIKTRGQQVTLSCSPISGHRSVSWYQQTPGQGLQFLFEYFSETQRNKGNFPGRFSGRQFSNSRSEMNVSTLELGDSALYLCASSSEPGQGPYEQYFGPGTRLTVT.

This chain links TRBV28 with TRBJ2-7; 7 nucleotides line up with TRBD1. The CDR3 length is 15 residues. Germline V lookup: CDR1 MDHEN, CDR2 SYDVKM. After removal of 4 bases from V and 2 bases from J, the junction contained 8 bases not matched to a gene. The CDR3 protein is CASSSTGDSPYEQYF. CDR3 DNA: TGTGCCAGCAGTTCCACCGGGGACAGCCCCTACGAGCAGTACTTC.

The chain combines TRBV27 with TRBJ1-2; D perhaps matches TRBD1 (5 bases). Germline loops: CDR1 MNHEY, CDR2 SMNVEV (reference sequence). V lost 9 bases and J 6 bases, leaving 17 bases between the germline ends. The CDR3 sequence is 13 residues long. The CDR3 bases are TGTGCCAGTTCCCAAGGGGAATTAAATGGCTACACCTTC. Its protein product is CASSQGELNGYTF.

As regards this clone: Other DNA sequences of this sample code for an identical CDR3. The V gene is TRBV7-2, the J gene TRBJ2-3, with D possibly matching TRBD1 (8 bases). Per germline, CDR1 SGHTA and CDR2 FQGNSA. The CDR3 runs to 17 residues. V lost 3 bases, J lost 6 bases, and 22 bases lay in between. The CDR3 region is CASSFTGGAPRADTQYF. CDR3 nucleotide sequence: TGTGCCAGCAGCTTTACAGGGGGGGCTCCCCGGGCTGATACGCAGTATTTT.